The TCR beta chain under discussion was sequenced for a study of CD8 T cells in ankylosing spondylitis (dated by TCRdb to the late 2010s). About the study as a whole: T cell receptor beta repertoires were profiled in healthy donors and ankylosing spondylitis patients so that disease-linked TCR variants could be found. The full study cohort was made up of 25 ankylosing spondylitis patients and about a hundred healthy donors. Peripheral blood was sampled, and synovial fluid was also collected from ankylosing spondylitis patients.

A note on this clonotype: The antigen this receptor binds is unknown. Per-base quality was not reported, and no clone a single base away is much larger than it.

The paper's findings and limits, for the study overall: The disease-linked clones were reported to be significantly enriched in matched synovial fluid samples from ankylosing spondylitis patients. Some motif variants had previously been reported in the synovial fluid and blood of reactive arthritis patients, which suggests shared mechanisms of disease initiation. The disease-linked clones showed a CD8+ phenotype and occurred at relatively low frequencies in peripheral blood. A TCR beta motif of eight highly homologous amino acid variants appeared characteristic of blood from ankylosing spondylitis patients.

From the cysteine through the phenylalanine, the CDR3 covers 17 amino acids. This entry keeps only the CDR3 DNA: 51 bases, framed from base 1. Via the germline V gene, CDR1 is SGHRS and CDR2 YFSETQ. V trim: 4 bases; J trim: 1 base; unmatched bases: 9. The sequencer listed for this sample is Illumina HiSeq 2500. TCR beta libraries were prepared by quantitative 5'-RACE with molecular barcodes. Per the authors' processing: A new computational method, built on a probabilistic model of VDJ rearrangement, was used to identify disease-linked TCR variants. TCRdb reprocessing: public reads trimmed at Q25 with fastp, clones called with MiXCR, in-frame beta chains kept. Merged by CDR3 protein, the rows form single entries marked with the most common genes and DNA. The V and J calls, along with clone size, are taken from TCRdb and not from the paper's own processing. For this sample the table gives roughly 120,000 distinct CDR3 sequences, of which roughly an eighth were detected only once. Of the sample, roughly 3% falls within the top ten clones.

The sequence derives from a female donor with ankylosing spondylitis or in good health (not recorded which). The sample comprised blood, either unsorted or a sorted T cell fraction (not recorded which). The chain is made from TRBV5-1 and TRBJ2-7, with 12 central nucleotides matching TRBD2. The CDR3 protein: CASSQAWTSGISYEQYF. The nucleotides read TGCGCCAGCAGCCAAGCGTGGACTAGCGGGATTTCCTACGAGCAGTACTTC.